This is a list of T cell receptor beta chains from one sample in a study of cytomegalovirus exposure and HLA in healthy donors. Clones were sequenced by immunoSEQ multiplex PCR, and TCRdb holds only the in-frame ones, with some missing. The specimen's table records roughly 58,000 clones. Input material: PBMCs. These receptors came from a woman aged 45-65 years in good health and CMV-seropositive. CDR3s include the opening cysteine and the closing phenylalanine or tryptophan. The D gene is left open where the match is weak.

>TRBV11-2|18|TRBD2|TRBJ2-3
TGTGCCAGCAGCCCTGAATACCCACTAGCGGGAAATGGTGATACGCAGTATTTT
CASSPEYPLAGNGDTQYF
>TRBV18|16|-|TRBJ1-2
TGTGCCAGCTCACCGATCGGCCTCGGGGGTAACTATGGCTACACCTTC
CASSPIGLGGNYGYTF
>TRBV18|16|-|TRBJ1-5
TGTGCCAGCTCCCCAAGGGAGGGCGCCAGCAATCAGCCCCAGCATTTT
CASSPREGASNQPQHF
>TRBV7-9|13|-|TRBJ2-7
TGTGCCAGCAGCTTCGGACAGACCTACGAGCAGTACTTC
CASSFGQTYEQYF
>TRBV2|13|-|TRBJ1-5
TGTGCCAGCACCACTGAGCTCAATCAGCCCCAGCATTTT
CASTTELNQPQHF
>TRBV19|15|-|TRBJ1-1
TGTGCCAGCATTGGGGTTAACAGGGCGAACACTGAAGCTTTCTTT
CASIGVNRANTEAFF
>TRBV11-2|15|TRBD1|TRBJ2-7
TGTGCCAGCAGCTCCCTCCGGGACAGGGCCTACGAGCAGTACTTC
CASSSLRDRAYEQYF
>TRBV5-1|17|-|TRBJ2-3
TGCGCCAGCAGCTCCTCCCCGCAGCGGGTGACCACAGATACGCAGTATTTT
CASSSSPQRVTTDTQYF
>TRBV2|14|TRBD1|TRBJ2-7
TGTGCCAGCAGTAATCAGGGGGCTGGCTACGAGCAGTACTTC
CASSNQGAGYEQYF
>TRBV21-1|13|-|TRBJ2-3
TGTGCCAGCAGCCCCTGTGTTACAGATACGCAGTATTTT
CASSPCVTDTQYF
>TRBV5-1|11|-|TRBJ1-4
TGCGCCAGCAGTAACACGGAAAAACTGTTTTTT
CASSNTEKLFF
>TRBV7-8|19|TRBD2|TRBJ2-5
TGTGCCAGCAGCCGCCTGGGGGGTTCTAGCGGAGGCTTTGGGGAGACCCAGTACTTC
CASSRLGGSSGGFGETQYF
>TRBV28|14|-|TRBJ1-1
TGTGCCAGCACACCATGGGAGGAGTACACTGAAGCTTTCTTT
CASTPWEEYTEAFF
>TRBV19|13|-|TRBJ2-4
TGTGCCAGTCGGGGGTTAGCCAAAAACATTCAGTACTTC
CASRGLAKNIQYF
>TRBV27|19|TRBD2|TRBJ2-5
TGTGCCAGCAGTTTAAAAGGACTAGCGGGAGGGATTAATCAAGAGACCCAGTACTTC
CASSLKGLAGGINQETQYF
>TRBV6-1|13|-|TRBJ1-5
TGTGCCAGCCAGCAGGGTAGGGGCCAGCCCCAGCATTTT
CASQQGRGQPQHF
>TRBV13|18|-|TRBJ1-1
TGTGTCCGCAGCCAGGGAGGAGGATGGTTCCCTCAGAACACTGAAGCTTTCTTT
CVRSQGGGWFPQNTEAFF
>TRBV5-6|16|TRBD2|TRBJ2-5
TGTGCCAGCAGCTTGGAGCCTAGCGGGGGTAGAGAGACCCAGTACTTC
CASSLEPSGGRETQYF
>TRBV29-1|13|TRBD1|TRBJ1-2
TGCAGCGTTGAGGGGACAGGATATACTGGCTACACCTTC
CSVEGTGYTGYTF
>TRBV28|15|TRBD2|TRBJ2-5
TGTGCCAGCAGAGGAGCGGGAGCCGCCAAAGAGACCCAGTACTTC
CASRGAGAAKETQYF
>TRBV6-4|13|-|TRBJ2-3
TGTGCCAGCAGTGAAATGGAGGGAAGGACGCAGTATTTT
CASSEMEGRTQYF
>TRBV19|16|TRBD1|TRBJ1-5
TGTGCCACCAGCTATCTGACAGGGGGTTACAATCAGCCCCAGCATTTT
CATSYLTGGYNQPQHF
>TRBV5-6|17|-|TRBJ1-2
TGTGCCAGCAGCTTGGCCGGGAGCGGGGGGCGTGGCTATGGCTACACCTTC
CASSLAGSGGRGYGYTF